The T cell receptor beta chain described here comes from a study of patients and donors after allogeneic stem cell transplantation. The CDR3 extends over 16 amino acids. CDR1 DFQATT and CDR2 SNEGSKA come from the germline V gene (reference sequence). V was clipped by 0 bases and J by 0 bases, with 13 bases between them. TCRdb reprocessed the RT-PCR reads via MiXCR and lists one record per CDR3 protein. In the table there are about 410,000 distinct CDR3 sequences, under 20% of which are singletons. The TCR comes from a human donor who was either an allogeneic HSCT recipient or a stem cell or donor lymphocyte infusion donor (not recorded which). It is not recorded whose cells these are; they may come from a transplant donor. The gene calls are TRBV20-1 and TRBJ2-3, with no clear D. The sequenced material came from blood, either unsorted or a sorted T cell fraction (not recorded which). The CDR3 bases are TGCAGTGCTAGAGATTTGTGGATAAATAGCACAGATACGCAGTATTTT. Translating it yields CSARDLWINSTDTQYF.